Described below is a single TCR beta chain sequence and its context. Its specificity is unknown. Assay: immunoSEQ multiplex PCR; the TCRdb copy retains only in-frame clones and omits some. In the table there are roughly 100,000 clones, 85% to 90% of which are singletons. The sample comes from a study of T cell responses to AZD1222 COVID-19 vaccine. Findings and limits, study-wide: Females made up more of the donors, who were largely white British, and clonal diversity may have come out too low.

This CDR3 spans 12 amino acids. Germline V CDR1 and CDR2: LNHDA, SQIVND (reference sequence). The V end was cut by 3 bases, the J end by 4 bases, with 6 bases between. V gene TRBV19 combines with J gene TRBJ1-1; D not resolved. The material sequenced was peripheral blood, taken on day 0 of AZD1222 vaccination. This sequence was found in an adult in good health. This chain's CDR3 is CASSIGRTEAFF. In DNA, the CDR3 is TGTGCCAGTAGTATTGGACGCACTGAAGCTTTCTTT.